This T cell receptor beta chain was profiled in a study of identical twins' blood T cells. Whole-study findings and limits: Twins shared more top CDR3 clonotypes than unrelated donors did.

This clonotype was seen ten or more times. The antigen remains unidentified. TCRdb recomputed calls from the 5' RACE reads with MiXCR, one row per CDR3 protein. The sample comprises a few hundred thousand distinct CDR3 sequences, roughly 31% of which are singletons, and 5.5% to 7% rests with the top ten. Germline V gives CDR1 SGHAT, CDR2 FQNNGV. This CDR3 spans 13 amino acids. Trimming took 1 base from V and 2 from J, leaving 4 bases between them. This chain links TRBV11-2 with TRBJ2-3; D uncertain. The sequence was collected from a woman between 18 and 50 years old in good health. The sample consisted of PBMCs. CDR3 coding DNA: TGTGCCAGCAGCTTAGCCCCCACAGATACGCAGTATTTT. Translating it yields CASSLAPTDTQYF.